The 22 T cell receptor beta chains presented below share a single source sample, sequenced in a study of T cell responses to AZD1222 COVID-19 vaccine. Only in-frame clones appear in the TCRdb table, and some are missing; sequencing was by immunoSEQ multiplex PCR. The profile shows about 120,000 clones, approximately 90% of them singletons. The source was peripheral blood, collected on day 0 of AZD1222 vaccination. The source is an adult in good health.

This clone was counted once. This chain connects TRBV7-2 to TRBJ2-3; possible D gene TRBD1, 6 bases. Trimming took 1 base from V and 0 from J, leaving 11 bases between them. CDR3 length: 16 amino acids. Germline V gene sequence: CDR1 SGHTA, CDR2 FQGNSA. The DNA of the CDR3 is TGTGCCAGCAGCTTAGTAGGGACAACGAGCACAGATACGCAGTATTTT. Protein sequence: CASSLVGTTSTDTQYF.

V gene TRBV27 combines with J gene TRBJ2-1; 10 bases agree with TRBD2. The CDR3 length is 15 residues. The V segment lost 8 bases and the J segment 4 bases; nucleotides outside the gene matches: 8. In germline, CDR1 is MNHEY, CDR2 SMNVEV (reference sequence). This CDR3 is CASLDLAGVYNEQFF. CDR3 DNA sequence: TGTGCCAGCCTGGATCTAGCGGGAGTATACAATGAGCAGTTCTTC.

The chain links TRBV20-1 to TRBJ2-5; D gene uncertain. The CDR3 consists of 11 residues. Germline-derived CDR1 and CDR2 are DFQATT and SNEGSKA (reference sequence). V was shortened by 1 base and J by 2 bases, with 2 bases between the two germline ends. This CDR3 is CSARGQETQYF. In nucleotides, the CDR3 is TGCAGTGCTAGAGGGCAAGAGACCCAGTACTTC.

V gene TRBV4-3 combines with J gene TRBJ1-3; D is perhaps TRBD1 (5 bases). V was clipped by 4 bases and J by 3 bases, with 16 bases between them. The CDR3 sequence is 16 residues long. CDR1 and CDR2 from the germline V gene are LGHNA and YSLEER. The DNA for the CDR3 is TGCGCCAGCAGCCTCTCCTGGGTAGGGGTTGGAAACACCATATATTTT. Encoded protein: CASSLSWVGVGNTIYF.

The V and J genes are TRBV14 and TRBJ2-3, with D perhaps given as TRBD1 or TRBD2 (5 bases each). The V gene lost 4 bases and the J gene lost 4 bases, with 18 bases spanning the gap. Per the germline V gene, CDR1 is SGHDN and CDR2 is FVKESK. The CDR3 totals 16 residues. The DNA for the CDR3 is TGTGCCAGCAGCCCGTGGGGGACGGGACGCGCAGATACGCAGTATTTT. It yields the protein CASSPWGTGRADTQYF.

The J gene is TRBJ2-7, the V gene TRBV11-2, with 7 positions matching TRBD1. V lost 5 bases, J lost 3 bases, and 4 bases stayed unmatched. The CDR3 covers 13 residues. The germline CDR1 and CDR2 sequences are SGHAT and FQNNGV. The CDR3 spells CASSRDSFYEQYF. CDR3 sequence (DNA): TGTGCCAGCAGCCGGGACAGTTTCTACGAGCAGTACTTC.

The count of this clone is one. The chain employs TRBV28 and TRBJ1-5, with 8 bases identical to TRBD1. J was trimmed by 5 bases and V by 6 bases; bases with no gene match: 3. Germline CDR1 and CDR2: MDHEN and SYDVKM. The CDR3 is made up of 13 amino acids. In DNA form, the CDR3 reads TGTGCCAGCAGGGGGACAGGCCATCAGCCCCAGCATTTT. Its protein is CASRGTGHQPQHF.

CDR3 nucleotide sequence: TGTGCCAGCAGCACCCCGGGAACCCCCTCCTACGAGCAGTACTTC. Protein sequence: CASSTPGTPSYEQYF. This sequence joins TRBV5-6 and TRBJ2-7, with a tentative D call TRBD2 (5 bases). Trimming removed 4 bases at V and 0 bases at J, with 14 bases between. The CDR3 loop spans 15 amino acids. Germline V gene lookup returns CDR1 SGHDT and CDR2 YYEEEE.

CDR3: CASSSNRDANTIYF. The CDR3 DNA reads as TGCGCCAGCAGCTCAAACAGGGATGCTAACACCATATATTTT. The chain links TRBV5-1 to TRBJ1-3; D might be TRBD1 (6 bases). This CDR3 region has 14 residues. CDR1 SGHRS and CDR2 YFSETQ come from the germline V gene. Trimming removed 3 bases at V and 7 bases at J, with 14 bases between.

The chain combines TRBV4-2 with TRBJ2-7; 11 nucleotides agree with TRBD2. V shed 4 bases and J 7 bases; nucleotides not matched to a gene: 6. Germline CDR1 is LGHNA and CDR2 is YNFKEQ. The CDR3 extends over 14 amino acids. The DNA for the CDR3 is TGTGCCAGCAGCCTAAGACTAGCGGGGAGTGAGCAGTACTTC. This encodes CASSLRLAGSEQYF.

V is TRBV2 and J is TRBJ1-4; D not resolved. CDR3 length: 11 amino acids. Trimming cost V 5 bases and J 5 bases, with 3 bases left between them. The germline V gene has CDR1 SNHLY and CDR2 FYNNEI. As DNA, the CDR3 is TGTGCCAGCAGTAACAATGAAAAACTGTTTTTT. Amino acid sequence: CASSNNEKLFF.

V gene TRBV6-5 combines with J gene TRBJ2-7; 10 nucleotides match TRBD1. The CDR3 runs to 14 residues. In germline, CDR1 is MNHEY, CDR2 SVGAGI. Trimming cost V 6 bases and J 2 bases; bases outside gene matches: 4. CDR3 protein: CASRRGQGAYEQYF. The CDR3 DNA is TGTGCCAGCAGGCGCGGACAGGGGGCCTACGAGCAGTACTTC.

The chain recombines TRBV7-2 with TRBJ2-5; D is unresolved. Germline-derived CDR1 and CDR2 are SGHTA and FQGNSA. Trimming removed 1 base from V and 2 bases from J, with 14 bases in between. This CDR3 region has 16 residues. The chain's CDR3 is CASSLGFVGEQETQYF. CDR3 nucleotide sequence: TGTGCCAGCAGCTTAGGGTTCGTAGGAGAACAAGAGACCCAGTACTTC.

This clone occurred once. This chain uses TRBV12-3 or TRBV12-4 with TRBJ1-1, with unresolved D. V shed 10 bases and J shed 5 bases, with 17 bases lying between them. The CDR3 consists of 13 residues. The CDR3 is CAIKAVGRTEAFF. The CDR3 nucleotides are TGTGCCATCAAAGCAGTGGGCAGGACTGAAGCTTTCTTT.

This sequence joins TRBV6-5 and TRBJ1-1; no clear D gene. Trimming cost V 2 bases and J 1 base, with 11 bases left between them. Per the germline V gene, CDR1 is MNHEY and CDR2 is SVGAGI. CDR3 length equals 15 residues. Here the CDR3 DNA reads TGTGCCAGCAGTTACCTCCGGGTAGGGAACACTGAAGCTTTCTTT. This gives the protein CASSYLRVGNTEAFF.

J is TRBJ1-1 and V is TRBV29-1, with TRBD1 as a possible D gene (5 bases). Per germline, CDR1 SQVTM and CDR2 ANQGSEA. The V and J ends lost 7 bases and 5 bases respectively, with 8 bases between them. The CDR3 extends over 10 amino acids. This CDR3 reads CSGRQTEAFF. The CDR3 DNA sequence: TGCAGCGGCCGACAGACTGAAGCTTTCTTT.

V and J are TRBV6-5 and TRBJ2-4; the match to TRBD2 covers 7 bases. CDR3 length: 16 amino acids. V shed 2 bases, J shed 9 bases, and the junction held 13 bases outside the gene matches. Germline assignment: CDR1 MNHEY and CDR2 SVGAGI. CDR3 amino acids: CASSYTPGEAGLIQYF. The CDR3 region has the DNA TGTGCCAGCAGTTACACCCCTGGGGAAGCGGGGCTCATTCAGTACTTC.

The chain combines TRBV27 with TRBJ2-7; maybe TRBD2 (6 bases). Germline CDR1 MNHEY, CDR2 SMNVEV (reference sequence). The V end was cut by 5 bases, the J end by 5 bases, with 7 bases between. This CDR3 contains 11 residues. The CDR3 DNA sequence: TGTGCCAGCAGTGCGGGACACGAGCAGTACTTC. Encoded protein: CASSAGHEQYF.

The chain recombines TRBV28 with TRBJ1-1; 9 bases are shared with TRBD1. CDR3 length: 17 residues. CDR1 and CDR2 from the germline V gene are MDHEN and SYDVKM. After removal of 4 bases from V and 0 bases from J, the junction contained 9 bases not matched to a gene. The CDR3 nucleotides are TGTGCCAGCAGTTCCCCCTCTACAGGGGGCATGAACACTGAAGCTTTCTTT. Its protein product is CASSSPSTGGMNTEAFF.

The chain uses TRBV6-5 and TRBJ1-1; D is unresolved. Trimming removed 6 bases from V and 4 bases from J, with 15 bases in between. This CDR3 has 14 residues. The germline V gene encodes CDR1 MNHEY and CDR2 SVGAGI. CDR3 residues: CASRIPGEGTEAFF. Here the CDR3 DNA reads TGTGCCAGCAGAATTCCGGGTGAAGGCACTGAAGCTTTCTTT.

The chain recombines TRBV7-8 with TRBJ1-2, with TRBD1 matching 7 bases. The CDR3 runs 14 residues. V lost 1 base, J lost 3 bases, and 2 bases stayed unmatched. Germline V gene sequence: CDR1 SGHVS, CDR2 FQNEAQ. CDR3 loop: CASSLEGGDYGYTF. CDR3 bases: TGTGCCAGCAGCTTAGAAGGGGGCGACTATGGCTACACCTTC.

The chain links TRBV3-1 (or the pseudogene TRBV3-2) to TRBJ1-4, with TRBD1 matching 8 bases. The CDR3 length is 14 residues. The V segment lost 4 bases and the J segment 5 bases; nucleotides outside the gene matches: 3. Germline lookup yields CDR1 LGHDT and CDR2 YNNKEL (reference sequence). In DNA, the CDR3 is TGTGCCAGCAGCCTCCGGGACAGGAATGAAAAACTGTTTTTT. It yields the protein CASSLRDRNEKLFF.